This T cell receptor (beta chain) was found in a study of shared clonotypes between healthy human individuals. Germline loops: CDR1 MNHEY, CDR2 SVGAGI. The CDR3 runs to 15 residues. Trimming removed 8 bases at V and 2 bases at J, with 16 bases between. Deep level was the assay's run setting. The method was immunoSEQ multiplex PCR; TCRdb's version includes in-frame clones alone and lacks a portion of them. The sample shows 2 million to 3 million clones, over 85% of them seen only once. This chain uses TRBV6-5 with TRBJ2-1; D is undetermined. The sequenced material came from naive CD4+ T cells from PBMCs. The subset is: CD45RA+ positively selected. This receptor was taken from a man aged 18 to 29 in good health. Some clones in this sample may be carry-over from other donors' samples. CDR3 DNA: TGTGCCAGCCAGATTGTCCCCGCGGCCTACAATGAGCAGTTCTTC. Translating it yields CASQIVPAAYNEQFF.